This TCR beta chain emerged from a study of shared T cell receptors in the human thymus. TCRdb's copy holds only in-frame clones and misses some; the assay was immunoSEQ multiplex PCR. The sample lists over 450,000 clones, around 78% occurring once. V was clipped by 4 bases and J by 2 bases; unmatched bases: 7. The CDR3 is 17 amino acids. Germline assignment: CDR1 LNHDA and CDR2 SQIVND (reference sequence). In addition, the sample was reused for a study of human thymus T cells. From that second work: The donor group consisted of healthy Finnish infants who were having corrective surgery for congenital heart defects. It was from resections taken during corrective heart surgery that the thymus tissue came. Across thymic and blood repertoires, the usage of V and J genes appeared to be biased. Unrelated people showed highly overlapping thymic repertoires, related research reported.

V and J are TRBV19 and TRBJ2-3; the match to TRBD1 covers 12 bases. This clonotype was obtained from a boy in the first two years of life with a congenital heart defect. The source material was thymocytes. The CDR3 loop is CASSTGRDRGHTDTQYF. Here the CDR3 DNA reads TGTGCCAGTAGTACCGGACGGGACAGGGGGCACACAGATACGCAGTATTTT.